The TCR beta chain described here comes from a study of T cell responses to AZD1222 COVID-19 vaccine. Sequencing was performed with immunoSEQ multiplex PCR; in TCRdb, only in-frame clones are kept and a portion is missing. The data contain 75,000 to 95,000 clones, roughly nine tenths of them seen just once; the ten biggest clones take up less than 6%. The ends were cut back, 0 bases at V and 5 bases at J, with 11 bases in the middle. CDR1 is GTSNPN, CDR2 SVGIG, per germline (reference sequence). There are 14 residues in the CDR3. Comments on this clone: What it binds is unknown.

Study-level points and caveats: Repertoire collection took place solely once the T cell response had peaked.

This receptor was taken from an adult who received the AZD1222 COVID-19 vaccine. This chain links TRBV30 with TRBJ1-5; D call uncertain. Sequenced material: peripheral blood, taken 28 days after the second AZD1222 dose. The DNA of the CDR3 is TGTGCCTGGAGTGTTTCTTGGGGAGATCAGCCCCAGCATTTT. Amino acid sequence: CAWSVSWGDQPQHF.